This T cell receptor (beta chain) emerged from a study of T-cell reconstitution after alpha-beta-depleted transplantation in children. The CDR3 totals 18 residues. Per the germline V gene, CDR1 is MDHEN and CDR2 is SYDVKM. Trimming removed 2 bases from V and 10 bases from J; junction bases left unmatched: 14. Unique molecular identifiers were incorporated when the TCRbeta library was constructed. TCRdb reanalysed the PCR reads using MiXCR and keeps one entry per CDR3 protein. This sample has 200,000 to 250,000 distinct CDR3 sequences, with about a quarter found just once. Findings and caveats of the study: Reportedly, alpha-beta T cells present about two months post-transplant originated from several hundred expanded clones of graft origin. A year had passed since transplant, and T-cell counts and diversity by then came mostly from newly produced T cells. Some patients' high day-60 TCRbeta diversity was traced to surviving recipient T cells and thymic progenitors.

This clonotype was seen just once. Its target is not known. Sequencing was performed on PBMCs, taken before TCRalphabeta/CD19-depleted stem cell transplant. The chain carries TRBV28 and TRBJ2-4; 13 bases line up with TRBD2. The sequence was obtained from a girl aged 2 to 10 with Fanconi anemia, due to receive a stem cell transplant. CDR3 in amino acids: CASSLPGLAGAGIGIQYF. CDR3 sequence (DNA): TGTGCCAGCAGTTTACCCGGACTAGCGGGGGCCGGTATCGGGATTCAGTACTTC. Combining the CDR3 with reference TRBV28 and TRBJ2-4 gives the whole variable domain DVKVTQSSRYLVKRTGEKVFLECVQDMDHENMFWYRQDPGLGLRLIYFSYDVKMKEKGDIPEGYSVSREKKERFSLILESASTNQTSMYLCASSLPGLAGAGIGIQYFGAGTRLSVL.